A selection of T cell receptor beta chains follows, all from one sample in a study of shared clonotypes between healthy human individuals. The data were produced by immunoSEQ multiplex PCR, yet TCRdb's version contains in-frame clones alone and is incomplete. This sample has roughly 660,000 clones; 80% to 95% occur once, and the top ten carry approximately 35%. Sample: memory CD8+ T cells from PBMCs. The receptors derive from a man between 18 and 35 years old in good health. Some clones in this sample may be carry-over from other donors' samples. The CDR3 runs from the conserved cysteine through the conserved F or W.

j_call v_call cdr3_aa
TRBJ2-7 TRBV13 CASSFPGQGYEQYF
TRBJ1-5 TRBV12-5 CASSLSGHNQPQHF
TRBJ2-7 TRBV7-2 CASSYGTGGYEQYF
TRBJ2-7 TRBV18 CASSPPPTGAFTLAGVVRSDEQYF
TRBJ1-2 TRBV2 CASSVSKGYTF
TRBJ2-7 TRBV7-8 CASSSRQGVHEQYF
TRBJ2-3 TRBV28 CASSLPTSGSRLDTQYF
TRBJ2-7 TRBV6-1 CASSEAATGSYEQYF
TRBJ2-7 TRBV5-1 CASGLERQGATEQYF
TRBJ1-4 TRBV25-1 CARYRGPIKGGEKLFF
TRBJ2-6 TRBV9 CASSVDGKTGANVLTF
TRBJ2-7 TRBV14 CASSQDNRGQDEQYF
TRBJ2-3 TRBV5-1 CASSILGAGGDTQYF
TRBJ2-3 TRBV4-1 CASSQVYREGTDTQYF
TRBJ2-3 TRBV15 CATSPRSTDTQYF
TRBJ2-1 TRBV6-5 CASSPGQTHNEQFF
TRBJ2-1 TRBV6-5 CASSPRQGLDEQFF
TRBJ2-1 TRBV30 CAWWDYPMADEQFF
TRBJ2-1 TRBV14 CASSQGAGGSYNEQFF
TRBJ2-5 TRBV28 CASTSWVTGRETQYF
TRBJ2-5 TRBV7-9 CASSLGRQETQYF
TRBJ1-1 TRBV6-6 CASSSPSMNTEAFF
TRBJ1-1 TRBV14 CASSQVKVEAFF
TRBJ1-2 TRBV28 CASSLRQTRLANYGYTF
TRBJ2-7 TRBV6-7 CASSEGDYEQYF
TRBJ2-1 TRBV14 CASSQVHQTYNEQFF
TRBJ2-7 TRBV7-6 CASSLNWGSYEQYF
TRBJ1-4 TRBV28 CATRKGRDEKLFF
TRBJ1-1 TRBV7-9 CASASAGLGAFF
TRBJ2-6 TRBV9 CASSGDRGIGSGANVLTF
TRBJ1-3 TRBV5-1 CASSSRQGVSGNTIYF
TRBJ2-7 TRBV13 CASSLGREGPGDEQYF
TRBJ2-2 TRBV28 CASSKWLADTGELFF
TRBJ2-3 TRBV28 CASSYAGKDTQYF
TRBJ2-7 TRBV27 CASRLIVGGVYEQYF
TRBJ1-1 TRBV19 CASSMSGLMNTEAFF
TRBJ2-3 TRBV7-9 CASRRAGLALVDTQYF
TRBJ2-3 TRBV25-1 CASSGLRQGEIADTQYF
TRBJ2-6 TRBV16 CASSQSSGANVLTF
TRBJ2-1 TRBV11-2 CASSLGGGRLAGIYEQFF
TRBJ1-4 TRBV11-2 CASSPQGGRLANEKLFF
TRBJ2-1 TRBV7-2 CASSAYLGALMVEQFF
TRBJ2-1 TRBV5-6 CASSQDSRGFSNEQFF
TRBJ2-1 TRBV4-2 CASSPKRGLYNEQFF
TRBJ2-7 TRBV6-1 CASSRAAYEQYF
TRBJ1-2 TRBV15 CATSLRGDGYTF
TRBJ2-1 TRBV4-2 CASSLRTSGSAYNEQFF
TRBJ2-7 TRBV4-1 CASSQEGPIEQYF
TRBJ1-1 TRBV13 CASSPLIGTEAFF
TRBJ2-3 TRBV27 CASSFTPKDTQYF
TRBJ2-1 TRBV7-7 CASSLFAGPADEQFF
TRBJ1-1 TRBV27 CASSLFRNTEAFF
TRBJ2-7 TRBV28 CASSLGQGYEQYF
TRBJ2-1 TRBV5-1 CASSYRGPRDEQFF
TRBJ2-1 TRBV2 CASLRNNEQFF
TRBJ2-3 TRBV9 CASSVRAGETDTQYF
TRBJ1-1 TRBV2 CASSETEPGTGRTAFF